Given below is one T cell receptor beta chain in context. Its antigen is unknown. This CDR3 is 15 amino acids long. CDR1 and CDR2 (germline): GTSNPN, SVGIG (reference sequence). V was cut by 2 bases and J by 7 bases, with 18 bases left in between. These data come from a study of vaccination effects on CD4 cells after COVID-19. Regarding the study as a whole: By a late point after vaccination, infection- and vaccine-induced clones had shrunk markedly through clonal contraction. Small numbers of convalescent patients limited the study. It also lacked early post-infection timepoints.

Produced via immunoSEQ multiplex PCR; TCRdb's table is partial and in-frame only. In the table there are roughly 71,000 clones, approximately 82% of which are singletons. Antigen-specific CD4+ T cells expanded by the ViraFEST assay with viral peptide pools were then sequenced. CD4+ T cell isolation took place after 10 days of culture. As their vaccination, participants received two doses of either BNT162b2 or mRNA-1273. Previously uninfected by SARS-CoV-2, the vaccine recipients also showed negative nucleocapsid antibodies. With roughly 10 ug/ml peptides and 9 to 10 IU/ml IL-2, some 2 million PBMC per well were cultured.

The sequence was obtained from a human donor who received a COVID-19 vaccine. This chain joins TRBV30 and TRBJ1-5, with D maybe TRBD1 (5 bases). The sequences come from CD4+ T cells from PBMCs cultured with HCoV-229E spike peptides, collected after COVID-19 vaccination. The CDR3 DNA reads TGTGCCTGGAGTCCCCGGGACGGGGGAAGACAGCCCCAGCATTTT. This gives the protein CAWSPRDGGRQPQHF. Full variable domain (outside the CDR3, taken from reference TRBV30 and TRBJ1-5): SQTIHQWPATLVQPVGSPLSLECTVEGTSNPNLYWYRQAAGRGLQLLFYSVGIGQISSEVPQNLSASRPQDRQFILSSKKLLLSDSGFYLCAWSPRDGGRQPQHFGDGTRLSIL.